This T cell receptor beta chain was captured by sequencing in a study of control samples from healthy donors and cancer patients. CDR3 length equals 13 residues. Germline CDR1 SQVTM, CDR2 ANQGSEA. With 4 bases removed from V and 0 bases from J, the gap between germline ends came to 7 bases. Measured with immunoSEQ multiplex PCR; TCRdb has only the in-frame clones, and not every one. The repertoire holds tens of thousands of clones, with around 87% as singletons. Material: blood. This sequence originates from a man aged 50 or older in good health. The chain carries TRBV29-1 and TRBJ2-1; the D gene is possibly TRBD2 (5 bases). CDR3 sequence reads: CSVGEFSYNEQFF. The CDR3 nucleotides are TGCAGCGTTGGGGAGTTCTCCTACAATGAGCAGTTCTTC.